This T cell receptor (beta chain) was observed in a study of T-cell reconstitution after alpha-beta-depleted transplantation in children (TCRdb year 2016). Regarding the complete study: Using TCR repertoire profiling, the study followed T-cell immune reconstitution in a quantitative way in children after TCRalphabeta/CD19-depleted allogeneic hematopoietic cell transplantation.

This clonotype was counted many times. It has no known antigen specificity. Base qualities are not at hand, and no much larger clone is one base apart. The V end gives up 5 bases and the J end 4 bases, leaving 8 bases in the junction not matched to a gene. The CDR3 measures 15 amino acids from cysteine to phenylalanine. Only CDR3 DNA is held: 45 bases, read in frame from base 1. Per the germline V gene (reference sequence), DFQATT is the CDR1 and SNEGSKA is the CDR2. The meaning of the sample's treatment or condition label: allogeneic hematopoietic cell transplantation with graft depleted of TCRalphabeta T cells and CD19 B cells. The children who served as transplant recipients had been given grafts of TCRalphabeta/CD19-depleted allogeneic hematopoietic cells. Results the study describes overall, beyond this receptor: In some patients, high TCRbeta diversity at day 60 was attributed to recipient T cells and intrathymic progenitors that had survived conditioning. About two months after transplant, the apparently early recovery of alphabetaT-cell counts reportedly depended on just several hundred clones that had expanded rapidly and came from non-depleted graft cells. The frequencies of hyperexpanded clones fell over the following months, and after one year, T-cell counts and TCRbeta diversity were mostly attributed to newly produced T cells.

The library was generated by PCR. Sequencing used an Illumina HiSeq 2500. TCR library preparation used molecular barcoding, with unique molecular identifiers applied to normalize quantification of the TCRbeta repertoire. Through fastp at Q25 and MiXCR, TCRdb rebuilt clones from the public reads, retaining in-frame beta chains. One record per CDR3 amino acid sequence lists the most common genes and DNA. The sample data list a few hundred thousand distinct CDR3 sequences, and about 25% of these were observed just once. Of the sample, over 2.5% falls within the top ten clones. The TCR originated in a girl aged 2-10 years with Fanconi anemia, due to receive a stem cell transplant. The chain joins TRBV20-1 to TRBJ2-1; the central 10 bases match TRBD2. This specimen was PBMCs, taken before TCRalphabeta/CD19-depleted stem cell transplant. The CDR3 corresponds to CSALDLAGDYNEQFF. The DNA sequence follows: TGCAGTGCTCTGGACCTAGCGGGGGATTACAATGAGCAGTTCTTC.